The source of this T cell receptor beta chain is a study of post-analysis software for immune sequencing data. Regarding the study as a whole: The study found TRBV5-6, TRBV5-1 and TRBV20-1 among a handful of TRBV segments more frequent in patients than controls.

Regarding this clonotype: Its antigen is currently unknown. The junction differs from germline at one of its ends, possibly a read error.

Unique molecular identifiers featured in each of the TCR beta cDNA libraries. One entry per CDR3 protein results from TCRdb running MiXCR on the PCR reads. The sample records approximately 770,000 distinct CDR3 sequences, around 46% being singletons. The CDR3 has 14 residues. From germline, CDR1 is DFQATT and CDR2 SNEGSKA (reference sequence). This clonotype originated in a girl aged 5-17 years with multiple sclerosis. V usage is TRBV20-1 and J usage is TRBJ1-2; TRBD1 might be the D (6 bases). The sequencing sample was made of blood. In DNA, the CDR3 is TGCAGTGCTAGGCGGGCAGGGGCCTTGGGTGGCTGCACCTTC. Translation gives CSARRAGALGGCTF.